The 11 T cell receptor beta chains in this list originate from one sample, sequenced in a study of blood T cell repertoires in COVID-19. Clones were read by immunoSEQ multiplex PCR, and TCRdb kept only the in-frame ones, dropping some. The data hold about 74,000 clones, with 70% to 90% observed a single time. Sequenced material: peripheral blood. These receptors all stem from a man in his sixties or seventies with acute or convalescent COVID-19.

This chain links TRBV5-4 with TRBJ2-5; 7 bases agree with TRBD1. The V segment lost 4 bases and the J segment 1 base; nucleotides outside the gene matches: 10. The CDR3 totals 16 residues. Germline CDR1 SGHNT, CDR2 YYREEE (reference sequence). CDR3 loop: CASSPRQGRLQETQYF. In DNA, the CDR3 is TGTGCCAGCAGCCCCCGACAGGGAAGGCTCCAAGAGACCCAGTACTTC.

The CDR3 bases are TGTGCCAGCAGCCAAGCGGGAGGATTCTACGAGCAGTACTTC. Its translation is CASSQAGGFYEQYF. The chain combines TRBV7-9 with TRBJ2-7; 9 bases agree with TRBD2. V trimming: 5 bases; J trimming: 3 bases; junction bases outside the gene matches: 5. Germline CDR1 and CDR2: SEHNR and FQNEAQ (reference sequence). This CDR3 spans 14 amino acids.

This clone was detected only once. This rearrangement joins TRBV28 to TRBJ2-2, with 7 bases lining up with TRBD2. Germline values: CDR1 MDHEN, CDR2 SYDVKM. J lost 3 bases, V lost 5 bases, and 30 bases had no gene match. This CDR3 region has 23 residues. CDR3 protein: CASSPSTGGGPSTLMRHTGELFF. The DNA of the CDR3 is TGTGCCAGCAGTCCCTCCACGGGCGGGGGTCCGTCGACTCTAATGCGGCACACCGGGGAGCTGTTTTTT.

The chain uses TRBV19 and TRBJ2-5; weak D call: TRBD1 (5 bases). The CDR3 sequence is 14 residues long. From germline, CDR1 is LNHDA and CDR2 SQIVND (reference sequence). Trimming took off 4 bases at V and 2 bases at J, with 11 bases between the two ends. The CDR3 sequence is CASSRGHIQETQYF. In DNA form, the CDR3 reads TGTGCCAGTAGTAGAGGACACATTCAAGAGACCCAGTACTTC. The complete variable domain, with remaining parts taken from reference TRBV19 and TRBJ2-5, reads DGGITQSPKYLFRKEGQNVTLSCEQNLNHDAMYWYRQDPGQGLRLIYYSQIVNDFQKGDIAEGYSVSREKKESFPLTVTSAQKNPTAFYLCASSRGHIQETQYFGPGTRLLVL.

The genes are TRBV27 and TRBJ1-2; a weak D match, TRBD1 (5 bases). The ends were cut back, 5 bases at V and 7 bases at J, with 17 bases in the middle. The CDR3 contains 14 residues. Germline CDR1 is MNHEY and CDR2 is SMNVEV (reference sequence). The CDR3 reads CASSPWGPATGYTF. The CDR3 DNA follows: TGTGCCAGCAGTCCCTGGGGCCCGGCGACTGGCTACACCTTC.

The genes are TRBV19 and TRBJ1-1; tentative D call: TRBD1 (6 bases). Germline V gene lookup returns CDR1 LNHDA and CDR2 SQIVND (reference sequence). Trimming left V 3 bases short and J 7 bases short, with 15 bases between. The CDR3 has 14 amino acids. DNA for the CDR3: TGTGCCAGTAGTATGGGCGGGGGCCCTCGTGAAGCTTTCTTT. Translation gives CASSMGGGPREAFF.

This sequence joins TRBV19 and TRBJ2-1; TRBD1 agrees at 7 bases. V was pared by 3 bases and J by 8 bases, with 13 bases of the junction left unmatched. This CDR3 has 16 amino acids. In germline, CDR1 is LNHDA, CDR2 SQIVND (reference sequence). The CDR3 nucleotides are TGTGCCAGTAGTATTCAGGGACAGCTTGGCCGCGATGAGCAGTTCTTC. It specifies CASSIQGQLGRDEQFF. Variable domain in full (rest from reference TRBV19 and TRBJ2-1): DGGITQSPKYLFRKEGQNVTLSCEQNLNHDAMYWYRQDPGQGLRLIYYSQIVNDFQKGDIAEGYSVSREKKESFPLTVTSAQKNPTAFYLCASSIQGQLGRDEQFFGPGTRLTVL.

CDR3 amino acids: CASSVLTGGIGELFF. For the CDR3, the DNA is TGTGCCAGCAGCGTCTTGACAGGGGGCATCGGGGAGCTGTTTTTT. The rearrangement uses TRBV9 and TRBJ2-2; 10 bases are a match to TRBD1. The germline V gene encodes CDR1 SGDLS and CDR2 YYNGEE. The CDR3 contains 15 residues. V lost 2 bases and J lost 7; bases outside the gene matches: 5.

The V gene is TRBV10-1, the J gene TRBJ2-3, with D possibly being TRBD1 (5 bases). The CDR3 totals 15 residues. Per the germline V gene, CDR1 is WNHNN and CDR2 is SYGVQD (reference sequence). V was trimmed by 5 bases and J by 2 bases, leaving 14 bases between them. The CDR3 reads CASSNVGQTTDTQYF. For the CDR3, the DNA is TGCGCCAGCAGTAATGTGGGGCAAACCACAGATACGCAGTATTTT.

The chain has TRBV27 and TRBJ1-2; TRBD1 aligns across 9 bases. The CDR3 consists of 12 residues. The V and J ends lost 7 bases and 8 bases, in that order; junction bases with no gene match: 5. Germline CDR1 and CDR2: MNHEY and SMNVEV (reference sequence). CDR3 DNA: TGTGCCAGCATGAGACAGGGGGGAGGCTACACCTTC. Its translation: CASMRQGGGYTF.

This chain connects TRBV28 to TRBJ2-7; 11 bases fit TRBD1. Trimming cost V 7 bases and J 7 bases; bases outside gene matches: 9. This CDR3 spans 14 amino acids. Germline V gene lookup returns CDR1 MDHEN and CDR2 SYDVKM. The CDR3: CASTRRTGGVEQYF. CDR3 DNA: TGTGCCAGCACCAGACGGACAGGGGGCGTGGAGCAGTACTTC.